This T cell receptor (beta chain) appears in the sequencing data of a study of blood T cell repertoires in COVID-19 (dated by TCRdb to 2020 to 2021). Study-wide context: For ImmuneRACE Cohort 3, a participant was defined as recovered based on two consecutive negative NP/OP PCR tests, clearance by a healthcare professional, or resolution of symptoms. Deeply sampled blood TCRbeta repertoires from subjects exposed to, actively infected with, or recovered from COVID-19 were included in the dataset. Where HLA class I and class II types were available, the types were taken from metadata supplied by the sample provider, not from assay-based typing. The samples were drawn from the first 160 participants of the ongoing ImmuneRACE study and from roughly 1,300 subjects provided by 6 global collaborators. Collaborator samples came from the United States, Italy and Spain and covered acute and convalescent phases of COVID-19. The material from the prospective study consisted of cDNA or gDNA derived from T cells, B-cell-depleted T cells, or PBMCs. The repertoires were released in a freely available public database intended as a resource for research on the immune response to SARS-CoV-2. Sample metadata almost always included a de-identified subject ID, COVID-19 status, age in years and sex.

In the prospective study, participants were 18 to 89 years old, resided in fewer than 25 geographic areas of the United States, and were enrolled through a virtual design. In the prospective study, participants were assigned to cohorts based on the clinical history participants reported in a screening survey and a study questionnaire. In the prospective study, mobile phlebotomists collected whole blood, serum and a nasopharyngeal or oropharyngeal swab from each participant. Participants in the prospective study had the option to provide additional blood draws and questionnaires over an approximately 2-month period. Prospective study blood samples were shipped either frozen or at room temperature before DNA extraction. The CDR3 spans 18 residues, from the cysteine through the phenylalanine. The DNA shown is the 54-base CDR3, in frame from base 1. CDR1 and CDR2 are read off the germline V gene as MNHEY and SVGEGT. V gives up 6 bases and J gives up 0 bases, and the segment between their germline ends measures 18 bases.

The paper's findings and limits, for the study overall: The amount of clinical and demographic metadata varied by source and participant and was provided uncurated.

To note about this clone: Its antigen is currently not known. Base-call qualities are not available, and no considerably larger clone is one nucleotide away.

TCRbeta CDR3 regions were amplified from genomic DNA using the immunoSEQ Assay, a bias-controlled multiplex PCR. The study's processing was this. Nucleated cell counts per sample were estimated from amplification of reference gene primers within the assay. To quantify the absolute abundance of each unique TCRbeta CDR3 rearrangement, sequence reads were collapsed and filtered. Productive Simpson clonality was computed per sample as the square root of Simpson's diversity index over productive rearrangements. In its TCRdb copy, this immuneACCESS table keeps in-frame sequences only and misses some clones. Where compared with another copy, unresolved V genes explain less than half of these, and the others have no known cause. V, J and clone size are those of that table, while D and trimming were read from the DNA. In all, the sample holds about 230,000 clones, and approximately 87% of those were seen once. 3.1% of the sample is taken by the ten largest.

Sequencing input: PBMCs or T cells enriched from blood (not recorded which). The chain couples TRBV6-2 or TRBV6-3 to TRBJ1-6; matching of 6 bases hints at TRBD1 as the D gene. The TCR sequence derives from a woman between 45 and 60 years old in a cohort exposed to, infected with or recovered from COVID-19 (not recorded which). The DNA sequence reads TGTGCCAGCAGCCGACCGGGACAAACGAGCTCCTATAATTCACCCCTCCACTTT. Protein translation: CASSRPGQTSSYNSPLHF.